What follows is one T cell receptor beta chain and its context. This record comes from a study of blood T cell repertoires in COVID-19. Whole-study context: The United States, Italy and Spain supplied acute and convalescent COVID-19 samples. PBMCs, B-cell-depleted T cells, or T cells were the source of the cDNA or gDNA that made up the material.

Original data processing: Estimation of nucleated cell counts was performed using reference gene primer amplification. Method: immunoSEQ multiplex PCR; TCRdb's copy keeps in-frame clones and lacks some. That table furnishes V, J and clone size, whereas the DNA furnished D and trimming. The data show about 200,000 clones, with roughly 90% seen just once and 1.5% to 2% held by the top ten. The CDR3 contains 16 residues. The germline CDR1 and CDR2 sequences are SGHRS and YFSETQ. Trimming shortened V by 4 bases and J by 2 bases, and 19 bases separated the two germline ends. The chain joins TRBV5-1 to TRBJ2-7; a weak D match, TRBD2 (6 bases). The TCR comes from a young man with active or convalescent COVID-19. The specimen sequenced was peripheral blood. The CDR3 coding sequence is TGCGCCAGCAGCGTTAAGCCGACTAGTTACCCCTACGAGCAGTACTTC. Its translation is CASSVKPTSYPYEQYF. Full variable domain (missing parts from reference TRBV5-1 and TRBJ2-7): KAGVTQTPRYLIKTRGQQVTLSCSPISGHRSVSWYQQTPGQGLQFLFEYFSETQRNKGNFPGRFSGRQFSNSRSEMNVSTLELGDSALYLCASSVKPTSYPYEQYFGPGTRLTVT.